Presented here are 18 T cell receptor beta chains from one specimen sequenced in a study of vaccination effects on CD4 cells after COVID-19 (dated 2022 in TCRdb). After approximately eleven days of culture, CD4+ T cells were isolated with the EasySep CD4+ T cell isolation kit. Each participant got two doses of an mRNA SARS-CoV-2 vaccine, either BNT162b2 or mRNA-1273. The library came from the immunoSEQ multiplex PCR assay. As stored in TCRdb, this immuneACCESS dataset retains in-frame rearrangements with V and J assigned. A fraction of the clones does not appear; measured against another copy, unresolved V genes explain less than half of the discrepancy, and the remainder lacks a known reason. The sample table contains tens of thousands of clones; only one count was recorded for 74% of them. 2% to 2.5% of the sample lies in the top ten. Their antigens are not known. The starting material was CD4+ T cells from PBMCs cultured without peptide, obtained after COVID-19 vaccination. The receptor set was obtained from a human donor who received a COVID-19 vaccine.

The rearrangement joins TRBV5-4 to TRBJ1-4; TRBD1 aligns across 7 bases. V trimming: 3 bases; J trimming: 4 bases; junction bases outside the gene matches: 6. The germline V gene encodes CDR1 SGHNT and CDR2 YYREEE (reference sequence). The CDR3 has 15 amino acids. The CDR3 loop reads CASSSTGSGNEKLFF. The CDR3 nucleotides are TGTGCCAGCAGCTCGACAGGGTCGGGTAATGAAAAACTGTTTTTT.

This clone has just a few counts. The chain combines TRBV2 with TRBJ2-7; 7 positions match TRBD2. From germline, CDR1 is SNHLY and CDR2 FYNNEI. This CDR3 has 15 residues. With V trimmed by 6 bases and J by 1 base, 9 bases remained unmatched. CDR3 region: CASRAALAVSYEQYV. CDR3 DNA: TGTGCCAGCAGGGCCGCCCTAGCGGTTTCCTACGAGCAGTACGTC.

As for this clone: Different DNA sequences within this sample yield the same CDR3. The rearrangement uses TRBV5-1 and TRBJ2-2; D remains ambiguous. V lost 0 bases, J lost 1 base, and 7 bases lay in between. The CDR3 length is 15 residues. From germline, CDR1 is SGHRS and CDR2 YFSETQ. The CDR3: CASSLGGGNTGELFF. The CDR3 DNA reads TGCGCCAGCAGCTTGGGAGGTGGGAACACCGGGGAGCTGTTTTTT.

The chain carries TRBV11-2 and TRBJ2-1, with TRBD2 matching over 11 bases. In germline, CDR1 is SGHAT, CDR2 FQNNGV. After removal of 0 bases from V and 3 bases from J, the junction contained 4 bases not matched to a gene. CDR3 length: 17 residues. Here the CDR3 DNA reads TGTGCCAGCAGCTTAGAAACTAGCGGGGGTAACTACAATGAGCAGTTCTTC. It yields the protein CASSLETSGGNYNEQFF.

This CDR3 is CASSSDRVYGYTF. CDR3 bases: TGTGCCAGCAGTTCCGACAGGGTGTATGGCTACACCTTC. This chain joins TRBV7-2 and TRBJ1-2, with TRBD1 matching 7 bases. V shed 6 bases and J 5 bases; nucleotides not matched to a gene: 6. This CDR3 has 13 residues. The germline gives CDR1 SGHTA, CDR2 FQGNSA.

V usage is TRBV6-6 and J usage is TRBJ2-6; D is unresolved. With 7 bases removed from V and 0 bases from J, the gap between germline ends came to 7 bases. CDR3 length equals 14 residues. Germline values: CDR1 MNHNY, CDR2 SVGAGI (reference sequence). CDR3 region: CASTLSSGANVLTF. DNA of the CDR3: TGTGCCAGCACCCTCTCCTCTGGGGCCAACGTCCTGACTTTC.

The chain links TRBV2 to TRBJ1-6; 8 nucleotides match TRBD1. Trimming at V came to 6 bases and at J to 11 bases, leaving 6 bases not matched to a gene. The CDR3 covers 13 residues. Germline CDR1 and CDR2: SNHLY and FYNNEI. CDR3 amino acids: CASSDRGRPPLHF. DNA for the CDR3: TGTGCCAGCAGCGACAGGGGTCGGCCACCCCTCCACTTT. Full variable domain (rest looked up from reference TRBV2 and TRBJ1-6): EPEVTQTPSHQVTQMGQEVILRCVPISNHLYFYWYRQILGQKVEFLVSFYNNEISEKSEIFDDQFSVERPDGSNFTLKIRSTKLEDSAMYFCASSDRGRPPLHFGNGTRLTVT.

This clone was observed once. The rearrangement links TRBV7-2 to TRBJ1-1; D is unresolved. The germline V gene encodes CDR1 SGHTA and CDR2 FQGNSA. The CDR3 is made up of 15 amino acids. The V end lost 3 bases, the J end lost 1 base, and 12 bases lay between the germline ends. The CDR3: CASSLAGVENTEAFF. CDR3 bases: TGTGCCAGCAGCTTGGCCGGAGTAGAGAACACTGAAGCTTTCTTT.

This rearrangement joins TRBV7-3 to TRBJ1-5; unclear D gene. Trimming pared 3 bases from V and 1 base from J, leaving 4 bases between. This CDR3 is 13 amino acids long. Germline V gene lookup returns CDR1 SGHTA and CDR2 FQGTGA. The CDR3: CASSFGSNQPQHF. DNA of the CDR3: TGTGCCAGCAGCTTCGGGAGCAATCAGCCCCAGCATTTT.

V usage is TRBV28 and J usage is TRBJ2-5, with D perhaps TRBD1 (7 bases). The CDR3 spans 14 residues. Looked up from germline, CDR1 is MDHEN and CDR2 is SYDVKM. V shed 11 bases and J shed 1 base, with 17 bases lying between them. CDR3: CAARRGTAQETQYF. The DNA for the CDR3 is TGTGCCGCAAGACGGGGGACAGCCCAAGAGACCCAGTACTTC.

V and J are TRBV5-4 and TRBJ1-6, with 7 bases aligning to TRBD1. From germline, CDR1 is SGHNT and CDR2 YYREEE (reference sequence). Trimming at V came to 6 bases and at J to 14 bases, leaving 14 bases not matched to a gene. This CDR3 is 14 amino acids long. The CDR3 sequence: CASTDWKGARSLHF. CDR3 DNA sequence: TGTGCCAGCACCGACTGGAAGGGGGCGCGGTCCCTCCACTTT.

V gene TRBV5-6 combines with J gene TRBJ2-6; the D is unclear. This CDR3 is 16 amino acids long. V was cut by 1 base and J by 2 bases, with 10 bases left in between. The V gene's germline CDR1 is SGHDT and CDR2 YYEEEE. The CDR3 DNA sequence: TGTGCCAGCAGCTTGTCTAACACACCTGGGGCCAACGTCCTGACTTTC. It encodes CASSLSNTPGANVLTF.

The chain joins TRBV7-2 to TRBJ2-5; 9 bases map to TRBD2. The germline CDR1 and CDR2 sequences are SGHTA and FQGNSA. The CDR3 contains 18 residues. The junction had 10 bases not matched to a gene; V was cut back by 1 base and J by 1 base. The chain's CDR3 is CASSLVLRGGTAQETQYF. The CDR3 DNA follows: TGTGCCAGCAGCTTAGTTTTGCGGGGGGGTACCGCCCAAGAGACCCAGTACTTC.

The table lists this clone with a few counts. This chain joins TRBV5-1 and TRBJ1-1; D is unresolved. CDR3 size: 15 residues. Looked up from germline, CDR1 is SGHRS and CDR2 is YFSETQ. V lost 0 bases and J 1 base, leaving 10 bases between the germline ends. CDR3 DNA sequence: TGCGCCAGCAGCTTGGAGGAGGAACGGAACACTGAAGCTTTCTTT. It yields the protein CASSLEEERNTEAFF.

Written as DNA, the CDR3 is TGTGCCAGCAGCGTACTGGCCTCTGGGGCCAACGTCCTGACTTTC. It specifies CASSVLASGANVLTF. The chain combines TRBV9 with TRBJ2-6; D uncertain. Germline values: CDR1 SGDLS, CDR2 YYNGEE. V lost 1 base and J 0 bases, leaving 5 bases between the germline ends. This CDR3 region has 15 residues. The whole variable domain, filled in from reference TRBV9 and TRBJ2-6, reads DSGVTQTPKHLITATGQRVTLRCSPRSGDLSVYWYQQSLDQGLQFLIQYYNGEERAKGNILERFSAQQFPDLHSELNLSSLELGDSALYFCASSVLASGANVLTFGAGSRLTVL.

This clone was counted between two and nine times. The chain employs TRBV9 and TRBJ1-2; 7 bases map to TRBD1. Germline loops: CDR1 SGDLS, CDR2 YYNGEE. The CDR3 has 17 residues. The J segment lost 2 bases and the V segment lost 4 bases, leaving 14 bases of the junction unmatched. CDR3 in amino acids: CASSRGTVPGGNYGYTF. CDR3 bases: TGTGCCAGCAGCAGAGGGACGGTGCCAGGGGGGAACTATGGCTACACCTTC.

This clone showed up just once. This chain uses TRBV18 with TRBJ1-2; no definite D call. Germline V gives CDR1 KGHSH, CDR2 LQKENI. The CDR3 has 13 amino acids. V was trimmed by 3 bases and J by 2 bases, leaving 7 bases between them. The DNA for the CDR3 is TGTGCCAGCTCACCTAACGGCAACTATGGCTACACCTTC. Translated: CASSPNGNYGYTF.

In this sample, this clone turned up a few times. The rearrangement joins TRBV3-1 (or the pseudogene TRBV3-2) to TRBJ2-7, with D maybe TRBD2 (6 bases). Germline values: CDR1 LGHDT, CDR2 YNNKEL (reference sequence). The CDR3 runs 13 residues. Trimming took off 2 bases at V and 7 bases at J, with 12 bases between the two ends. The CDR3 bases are TGTGCCAGCAGCCAACAGGTTGCGGGAGAGCAGTACGTC. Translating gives CASSQQVAGEQYV.